The present T cell receptor (beta chain) was sequenced within a study of prognosis after radiotherapy for stage I lung cancer. The CDR3 contains 13 residues. Germline assignment: CDR1 MDHEN and CDR2 SYDVKM. V was pared by 6 bases and J by 5 bases, with 6 bases of the junction left unmatched. Amplification of the TCR beta CDR3 (from genomic DNA) was done by two-round multiplex PCR. Gene-specific primers for each TRBV and TRBJ gene drove first-round PCR. Using its own MiXCR run on the multiplex PCR reads, TCRdb lists one record per CDR3 protein. The table includes about 35,000 distinct CDR3 sequences, less than 35% detected once.

The specimen was PBMCs, collected before or after stereotactic body radiation therapy (not recorded which). The source of this sequence is a donor over 45 with non-small cell lung cancer. The rearrangement joins TRBV28 to TRBJ2-5; 7 nucleotides line up with TRBD1. CDR3 region: CASRTTGVETQYF. The CDR3 nucleotides are TGTGCCAGCAGGACCACAGGGGTGGAGACCCAGTACTTC. The variable domain in full, completed from reference TRBV28 and TRBJ2-5, reads DVKVTQSSRYLVKRTGEKVFLECVQDMDHENMFWYRQDPGLGLRLIYFSYDVKMKEKGDIPEGYSVSREKKERFSLILESASTNQTSMYLCASRTTGVETQYFGPGTRLLVL.